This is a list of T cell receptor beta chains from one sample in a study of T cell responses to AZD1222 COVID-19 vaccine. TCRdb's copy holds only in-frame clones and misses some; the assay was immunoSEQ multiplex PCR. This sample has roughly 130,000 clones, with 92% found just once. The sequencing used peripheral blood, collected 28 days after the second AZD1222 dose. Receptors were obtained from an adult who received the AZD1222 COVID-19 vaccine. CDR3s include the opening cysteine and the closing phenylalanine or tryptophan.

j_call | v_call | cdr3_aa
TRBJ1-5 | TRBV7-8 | CASSLVTTGSQPQHF
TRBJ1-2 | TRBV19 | CASSRARGYGYTF
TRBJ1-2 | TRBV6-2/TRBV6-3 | CASSYRKGGYTF
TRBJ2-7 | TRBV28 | CASRGGAESSYEQYF
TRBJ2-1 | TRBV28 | CASSVSGNYNEQFF
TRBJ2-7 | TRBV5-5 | CASSFHQFKEYEQYF
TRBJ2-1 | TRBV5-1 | CASSPSGTSGYNEQFF
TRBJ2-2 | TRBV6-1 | CASREGAGELFF
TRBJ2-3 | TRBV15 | CATSRVIAGPTDTQYF
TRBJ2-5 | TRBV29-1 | CSAQINKGQETQYF
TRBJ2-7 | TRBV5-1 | CASSVIGLASYEQYF
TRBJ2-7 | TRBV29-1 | CSVTHRGTYEQYF
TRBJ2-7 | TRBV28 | CASSTGTSGRSPSYEQYF
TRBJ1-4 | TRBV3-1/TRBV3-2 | CASSSQGLGNEKLFF
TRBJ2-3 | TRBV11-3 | CASSLGYSASSTDTQYF
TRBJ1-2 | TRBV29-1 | CSVNNRGNYGYTF
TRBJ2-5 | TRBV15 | CATNSGRDGETQYF
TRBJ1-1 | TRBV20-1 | CSARGSTEAFF
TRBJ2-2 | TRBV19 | CASKVTRGELFF
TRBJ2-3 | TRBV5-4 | CASSLKRSTDTQYF
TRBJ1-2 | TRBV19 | CASSVDGIYGYTF
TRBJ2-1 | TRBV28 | CASSLSQGGVDNEQFF
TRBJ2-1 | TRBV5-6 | CASSPTYYYEQFF
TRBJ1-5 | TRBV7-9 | CASSPGFDQPQHF
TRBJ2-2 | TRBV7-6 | CASSLAPGNTGELFF
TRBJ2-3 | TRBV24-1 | CATSPSGEGGTDTQYF
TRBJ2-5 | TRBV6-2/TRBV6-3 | CASSTRGKGQYF
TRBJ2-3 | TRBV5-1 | CASSLEGGGRDTQYF
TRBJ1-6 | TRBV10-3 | CAISQGPQADSPLHF